This T cell receptor beta chain was obtained from a study of shared clonotypes between healthy human individuals. Overall study results and limits: A small donor pool kept down the genetic and exposure-history diversity that was represented.

The CDR3 sequence is 16 residues long. Germline V gene lookup returns CDR1 SGDLS and CDR2 YYNGEE. V shed 0 bases, J shed 6 bases, and the junction held 6 bases outside the gene matches. Points on this clone: Its antigen is unknown. Other nucleotide sequences in the sample specify the same CDR3.

TCRdb keeps only in-frame clones here, not all; method: immunoSEQ multiplex PCR. The table has some 2,500,000 clones, 85% to 95% seen once; the top ten hold approximately 0.4%. The genes are TRBV9 and TRBJ2-7; 13 bases are shared with TRBD2. The clonotype was recovered from a man between 18 and 29 years old in good health. Some clones in this sample may be carry-over from other donors' samples. Sequencing was done on a sample of naive CD4+ T cells from PBMCs. Subset reported: CD45RA+ positively selected. The CDR3 DNA sequence: TGTGCCAGCAGCGTAGGTGGACTAGCGGGAGTCGGCGAGCAGTACTTC. Translation: CASSVGGLAGVGEQYF.